The 18 T cell receptor beta chains below were found in one sample sequenced in a study of immune heterogeneity within non-small cell lung tumors. Bulk tumor gDNA, roughly 600 ng per sample, served as the TCR template. Widely spaced biopsies, several per primary tumor, were obtained at surgery. Each patient presented with untreated, newly diagnosed non-small cell lung cancer and received curative surgery. In a multiplex PCR, 32 V and 13 J primers amplified TCR beta CDR3. TCRdb reanalysed the multiplex PCR reads using MiXCR and keeps one entry per CDR3 protein. This sample has thousands of distinct CDR3 sequences, with roughly 23% found just once. The source material was lung tumor tissue. All receptors derive from a man in his 60s with non-small cell lung cancer.

By proportion, this clonotype is medium-sized (0.01 to 0.1%). The chain joins TRBV6-1 to TRBJ2-7, with no clear D. V gave up 2 bases and J gave up 4 bases, with 9 bases separating them. This CDR3 has 13 amino acids. Germline V CDR1 and CDR2: MNHNS, SASEGT. In DNA form, the CDR3 reads TGTGCCAGCAGTGAATATTTGAGGTACGAGCAGTACTTC. This translates into CASSEYLRYEQYF.

This clonotype is labeled medium-sized (0.01 to 0.1%). V and J are TRBV20-1 and TRBJ1-1; 7 nucleotides match TRBD1. The germline V gene has CDR1 DFQATT and CDR2 SNEGSKA (reference sequence). J lost 5 bases, V lost 0 bases, and 6 bases had no gene match. CDR3 length: 14 residues. CDR3 nucleotide sequence: TGCAGTGCTAGAGAGTTACAGGGGTGGACTGAAGCTTTCTTT. This gives the protein CSARELQGWTEAFF.

About this clonotype: A much larger clonotype is one base distant, so this may be a read error. This chain uses TRBV9 with TRBJ2-3, with 9 bases identical to TRBD1. The CDR3 is 14 residues long. Germline V gene sequence: CDR1 SGDLS, CDR2 YYNGEE. CDR3 DNA: TGTGCCAGCAGCCTTGACAGGGGGGCAGATACGGAGTATTTT. Its protein is CASSLDRGADTEYF.

Ten or more counts support this clonotype. The chain is built from TRBV5-4 and TRBJ2-1; 9 bases match TRBD2. V lost 2 bases and J lost 2; bases outside the gene matches: 2. CDR1 is SGHNT and CDR2 is YYREEE in the germline V gene (reference sequence). The CDR3 contains 15 residues. The CDR3 sequence: CASSFSGRPYNEQFF. CDR3 nucleotide sequence: TGTGCCAGCAGCTTCAGCGGGAGGCCCTACAATGAGCAGTTCTTC.

By frequency in the sample, this clonotype is medium-sized. The rearrangement uses TRBV11-2 and TRBJ2-7; 8 positions match TRBD1. Per the germline V gene, CDR1 is SGHAT and CDR2 is FQNNGV. V lost 3 bases to trimming and J lost 6 bases; unmatched junction nucleotides: 7. The CDR3 length is 14 residues. CDR3 protein: CASSFGTGIAEQYF. The CDR3 region has the DNA TGTGCCAGCAGCTTCGGGACAGGAATTGCCGAGCAGTACTTC.

This clonotype is termed medium-sized (0.01 to 0.1%). This sequence joins TRBV28 and TRBJ1-2; 9 positions match TRBD1. The CDR3 spans 14 residues. V lost 3 bases to trimming and J lost 8 bases; unmatched junction nucleotides: 7. Germline V gene sequence: CDR1 MDHEN, CDR2 SYDVKM. For the CDR3, the DNA is TGTGCCAGCAGTTTTACAGGGGGCCTGGGGGGCTACACCTTC. It yields the protein CASSFTGGLGGYTF.

At least ten counts were recorded for this clonotype. The chain is built from TRBV11-2 and TRBJ2-1, with TRBD2 matching over 15 bases. This CDR3 has 15 amino acids. In germline, CDR1 is SGHAT, CDR2 FQNNGV. Trimming cost V 4 bases and J 8 bases; bases outside gene matches: 3. CDR3: CASSSGTSGRHEQFF. As DNA, the CDR3 is TGTGCCAGCAGCTCCGGGACTAGCGGGAGGCATGAGCAGTTCTTC.

This chain uses TRBV7-3 with TRBJ2-3, with D perhaps TRBD1 (6 bases). The CDR3 is made up of 16 amino acids. Germline-derived CDR1 and CDR2 are SGHTA and FQGTGA. The V and J ends lost 1 base and 2 bases respectively, with 13 bases between them. DNA of the CDR3: TGTGCCAGCAGCTTAATGTCACAGGGTAACACAGATACGCAGTATTTT. Translating gives CASSLMSQGNTDTQYF.

This clonotype counts as medium-sized (0.01 to 0.1%). The rearrangement joins TRBV7-8 to TRBJ2-7; either TRBD1 or TRBD2 may supply D (7 bases each). Germline assignment: CDR1 SGHVS and CDR2 FQNEAQ. The V end was cut by 0 bases, the J end by 4 bases, with 16 bases between. This CDR3 region has 16 residues. CDR3 region: CASSLAPGEGAYEQYF. The DNA for the CDR3 is TGTGCCAGCAGCTTAGCTCCCGGGGAGGGGGCTTACGAGCAGTACTTC.

In its sample, this clonotype is medium-sized. The chain is built from TRBV5-4 and TRBJ2-7; TRBD2 might be the D (5 bases). The CDR3 is 15 amino acids. The germline V gene has CDR1 SGHNT and CDR2 YYREEE (reference sequence). V was cut by 1 base and J by 7 bases, with 18 bases left in between. The CDR3 here is CASSLRGGTGREQYF. In nucleotides, the CDR3 is TGTGCCAGCAGCTTGCGCGGCGGAACTGGGAGAGAGCAGTACTTC.

Comments on this clonotype: A clone one base away is much larger, so this may be a read error. CDR3 region: CSSSTRKGTGSPLHF. For the CDR3, the DNA is TGTTCCAGCAGCACCCGAAAGGGAACAGGGTCACCCCTCCACTTT. This sequence joins TRBV11-2 and TRBJ1-6; D possibly corresponds to TRBD1 (6 bases). CDR3 length: 15 amino acids. CDR1 and CDR2 from the germline V gene are SGHAT and FQNNGV.

Ten or more counts support this clonotype. This may be a read error: a much more frequent sequence differs by one nucleotide. This chain links TRBV6-1 with TRBJ2-2; D possibly matches TRBD1 or TRBD2 (6 bases each). There are 16 residues in the CDR3. The ends were cut back, 7 bases at V and 4 bases at J, with 19 bases in the middle. CDR1 is MNHNS and CDR2 is SASEGT in the germline V gene. For the CDR3, the DNA is TGTGCCAGCACATCGAATAGCGGACAGAGCACCGGGGAGCTGTTTTTT. Encoded protein: CASTSNSGQSTGELFF.

This clonotype is termed medium-sized. The CDR3 DNA follows: TGTGCCAGTTCACTAGCGGGAGGGCCAGGTGAGCAGTTCTTC. This codes for CASSLAGGPGEQFF. The gene calls are TRBV19 and TRBJ2-1, with 13 bases identical to TRBD2. This CDR3 has 14 amino acids. Trimming took 8 bases from V and 9 from J; bases not matched to a gene: 7. Germline V gene sequence: CDR1 LNHDA, CDR2 SQIVND (reference sequence).

Ten or more counts support this clonotype. The CDR3 reads CASSWDTQETQYF. CDR3 in DNA: TGTGCCAGCAGCTGGGACACACAAGAGACCCAGTACTTC. The V call is TRBV5-6, the J call TRBJ2-5, with a weak D call TRBD1 (6 bases). The germline gives CDR1 SGHDT, CDR2 YYEEEE. V was pared by 3 bases and J by 2 bases, with 8 bases between. The CDR3 is 13 amino acids.

By share, this clonotype ranks as medium-sized. The gene calls are TRBV20-1 and TRBJ2-5; unclear D gene. CDR3 length equals 14 residues. Germline CDR1 reads DFQATT; CDR2 reads SNEGSKA (reference sequence). Trimming took 0 bases from V and 7 from J, leaving 15 bases between them. The CDR3 coding sequence is TGCAGTGCTAGAGATGCGGCATCGCCGCGGACCCAGTACTTC. Translation gives CSARDAASPRTQYF.

In this sample, this clonotype is medium-sized. The V gene is TRBV24-1, the J gene TRBJ2-2; D gene uncertain. From germline, CDR1 is KGHDR and CDR2 SFDVKD. With 6 bases removed from V and 5 bases from J, the gap between germline ends came to 9 bases. The CDR3 is 13 residues long. CDR3 region: CATSPLATGELFF. The CDR3 DNA reads as TGTGCCACCAGTCCCCTGGCAACCGGGGAGCTGTTTTTT.

In this sample, this clonotype is medium-sized. The V and J genes are TRBV6-5 and TRBJ2-7; D uncertain. Germline CDR1 MNHEY, CDR2 SVGAGI. This CDR3 has 14 amino acids. The V end was cut by 0 bases, the J end by 0 bases, with 6 bases between. The CDR3 DNA reads TGTGCCAGCAGTTACTCGGGTAGCTCCTACGAGCAGTACTTC. Its translation is CASSYSGSSYEQYF.

There are a few counts of this clonotype. A much bigger clone sits one base away, suggesting this may be a read error. This chain's CDR3 is CASRKGVSNTEASF. In DNA form, the CDR3 reads TGTGCCAGCAGAAAGGGGGTCAGTAACACTGAAGCTTCCTTT. The chain combines TRBV6-2 or TRBV6-3 with TRBJ1-1; D is perhaps TRBD1 (6 bases). The CDR3 runs to 14 residues. CDR1 and CDR2 (germline): MNHEY, SVGEGT.